Following are 22 T cell receptor beta chains from one sample sequenced in a study of blood T cell repertoires in COVID-19. Produced via immunoSEQ multiplex PCR; TCRdb's table is partial and in-frame only. Among roughly 250,000 clones listed, approximately 88% were seen once. Material for sequencing was PBMCs or T cells enriched from blood (not recorded which). Receptors were obtained from a woman aged 40 to 50 with acute COVID-19.

V usage is TRBV20-1 and J usage is TRBJ2-7; TRBD2 matches 9 bases. The J segment lost 6 bases and the V segment lost 3 bases, leaving 12 bases of the junction unmatched. Germline CDR1 is DFQATT and CDR2 is SNEGSKA (reference sequence). The CDR3 loop spans 15 amino acids. This chain's CDR3 is CSASLWEGSGSEQYV. CDR3 sequence (DNA): TGCAGTGCTAGTTTGTGGGAGGGTAGCGGGAGCGAGCAGTACGTC.

The J gene is TRBJ2-7, the V gene TRBV6-5, with D perhaps TRBD1 (6 bases). The V and J ends lost 2 bases and 2 bases respectively, with 10 bases between them. This CDR3 region has 14 residues. Germline V gene lookup returns CDR1 MNHEY and CDR2 SVGAGI. As DNA, the CDR3 is TGTGCCAGCAGTTACGGGGACATAACCTACGAGCAGTACTTC. As protein: CASSYGDITYEQYF.

The genes are TRBV5-5 and TRBJ1-3, with TRBD1 identical over 8 bases. The V gene end was trimmed by 5 bases and the J gene end by 1 base; junction bases not matched to a gene: 8. The CDR3 runs 16 residues. Per the germline V gene, CDR1 is SGHKS and CDR2 is YYEKEE (reference sequence). The CDR3 nucleotides read TGTGCCAGCAGGGCAGGACAGGGCCATTCTGGAAACACCATATATTTT. This translates into CASRAGQGHSGNTIYF.

Worth noting for this clone: A junction boundary mismatches the germline segment, possibly from a read error. CDR3 sequence: CASSIDRVSF. The CDR3 DNA reads TGTGCCAGCAGTATAGACAGGGTATCCTTC. The rearrangement joins TRBV12-3 or TRBV12-4 to TRBJ1-2, with 7 positions matching TRBD1. The CDR3 runs to 10 residues.

The chain employs TRBV12-3 or TRBV12-4 and TRBJ2-7, with 7 positions matching TRBD2. The CDR3 is made up of 13 amino acids. The J segment lost 7 bases and the V segment lost 8 bases, leaving 11 bases of the junction unmatched. The CDR3 spells CASAGGGREEQYF. CDR3 sequence (DNA): TGTGCCAGCGCCGGCGGGGGACGGGAAGAGCAGTACTTC.

This clone has only a few counts. The gene calls are TRBV7-9 and TRBJ2-7, with 9 nucleotides matching TRBD1. Trimming cost V 5 bases and J 5 bases; bases outside gene matches: 1. CDR3 length: 12 amino acids. Germline CDR1 and CDR2: SEHNR and FQNEAQ (reference sequence). CDR3 residues: CASSRTGDEQYV. CDR3 DNA sequence: TGTGCCAGCAGCCGGACAGGGGACGAGCAGTACGTC.

The chain is built from TRBV6-2 or TRBV6-3 and TRBJ1-5; D is possibly TRBD1 (6 bases). This CDR3 has 15 residues. Germline assignment: CDR1 MNHEY and CDR2 SVGEGT. V shed 0 bases and J shed 8 bases, with 14 bases lying between them. Here the CDR3 reads CASSYSRAGDKPQHF. The CDR3 DNA is TGTGCCAGCAGTTACTCGAGGGCAGGGGATAAGCCCCAGCATTTT.

The CDR3 DNA follows: TGTGCCAGTAGTATCGCAGGGAGCACAGATACGCAGTATTTT. Its protein is CASSIAGSTDTQYF. The rearrangement uses TRBV19 and TRBJ2-3; perhaps TRBD1 as D (5 bases). The CDR3 loop spans 14 amino acids. The V end was cut by 3 bases, the J end by 0 bases, with 7 bases between. Germline V gene data show CDR1 as LNHDA and CDR2 as SQIVND (reference sequence). Together with reference TRBV19 and TRBJ2-3, the CDR3 gives the full variable domain: DGGITQSPKYLFRKEGQNVTLSCEQNLNHDAMYWYRQDPGQGLRLIYYSQIVNDFQKGDIAEGYSVSREKKESFPLTVTSAQKNPTAFYLCASSIAGSTDTQYFGPGTRLTVL.

The sample holds a few counts of this clone. The chain links TRBV19 to TRBJ1-5; TRBD1 might be the D (5 bases). This CDR3 has 12 residues. Germline V gene sequence: CDR1 LNHDA, CDR2 SQIVND (reference sequence). V shed 9 bases and J shed 7 bases, with 13 bases lying between them. CDR3 protein: CASGLTAQPQHF. The CDR3 nucleotides are TGTGCCAGCGGATTGACAGCCCAGCCCCAGCATTTT.

J is TRBJ2-3 and V is TRBV7-3; D gene unclear. Per the germline V gene, CDR1 is SGHTA and CDR2 is FQGTGA. The V gene lost 4 bases and the J gene lost 0 bases, with 5 bases spanning the gap. The CDR3 sequence is 13 residues long. This CDR3 reads CASSSSSTDTQYF. CDR3 sequence (DNA): TGTGCCAGCAGCTCCTCTAGCACAGATACGCAGTATTTT.

This clone turned up a few times. V gene TRBV7-2 combines with J gene TRBJ1-4, with D perhaps TRBD1 (5 bases). V was cut by 5 bases and J by 7 bases, with 11 bases left in between. The germline gives CDR1 SGHTA, CDR2 FQGNSA. The CDR3 has 13 residues. CDR3 loop: CASSPWGGEKLFF. The CDR3 DNA reads as TGTGCCAGCAGCCCATGGGGGGGTGAAAAACTGTTTTTT.

The rearrangement joins TRBV6-4 to TRBJ1-5; 7 bases align to TRBD1. Trimming removed 5 bases from V and 0 bases from J; junction bases left unmatched: 16. Germline V lookup: CDR1 MRHNA, CDR2 SNTAGT. The CDR3 runs 19 residues. DNA for the CDR3: TGTGCCAGCAGTCGGAAAAGACAGGGCCCAGCTTATAGCAATCAGCCCCAGCATTTT. Translating gives CASSRKRQGPAYSNQPQHF.

The chain recombines TRBV6-2 or TRBV6-3 with TRBJ1-1; TRBD1 might be the D (5 bases). The CDR3 is 13 residues long. Trimming took 2 bases from V and 11 from J, leaving 15 bases between them. Germline-derived CDR1 and CDR2 are MNHEY and SVGEGT. The CDR3, as DNA: TGTGCCAGCAGTTACGCGGAACCCCCAGGGGCTTTCTTT. This codes for CASSYAEPPGAFF.

CDR3 in DNA: TGTGCCAGCAGCCGGGGGGGATTGTCTGGAAACACCATATATTTT. It specifies CASSRGGLSGNTIYF. The rearrangement links TRBV7-6 to TRBJ1-3; D may be TRBD1 (5 bases). V was trimmed by 5 bases and J by 1 base, leaving 12 bases between them. The CDR3 totals 15 residues. The germline CDR1 and CDR2 sequences are SGHVS and FNYEAQ.

The CDR3 bases are TGTGCCAGCAGCTTACAGGGACTAGCGGCCGTATACAATGAGCAGTTCTTC. This encodes CASSLQGLAAVYNEQFF. The chain uses TRBV7-8 and TRBJ2-1; 11 positions agree with TRBD2. CDR3 length equals 17 residues. Trimming took 2 bases from V and 4 from J; bases not matched to a gene: 7. Germline V lookup: CDR1 SGHVS, CDR2 FQNEAQ.

The rearrangement joins TRBV3-1 (or the pseudogene TRBV3-2) to TRBJ1-3; D is undetermined. Per the germline V gene, CDR1 is LGHDT and CDR2 is YNNKEL (reference sequence). The CDR3 covers 17 residues. The V gene lost 0 bases and the J gene lost 0 bases, with 12 bases spanning the gap. CDR3 residues: CASSQDSGILSGNTIYF. The CDR3 DNA is TGTGCCAGCAGCCAAGATTCGGGGATTCTCTCTGGAAACACCATATATTTT.

As DNA, the CDR3 is TGTGCCAGCAGCCAGCGGGGGTTAGGAACTGAAGCTTTCTTT. It specifies CASSQRGLGTEAFF. This chain links TRBV11-2 with TRBJ1-1, with a tentative D call TRBD1 (5 bases). The CDR3 covers 14 residues. Per the germline V gene, CDR1 is SGHAT and CDR2 is FQNNGV. With 5 bases removed from V and 5 bases from J, the gap between germline ends came to 15 bases.

A single count supports this clone. The V call is TRBV7-3, the J call TRBJ2-1; 10 bases are shared with TRBD1. With 5 bases clipped from V and 0 bases from J, the junction kept 19 bases outside the gene matches. Germline-derived CDR1 and CDR2 are SGHTA and FQGTGA. The CDR3 runs 21 residues. The CDR3 DNA reads TGTGCCAGCAGCCCCGGACAGGGGGGGCTAGCGACCTTAAGCTCCTACAATGAGCAGTTCTTC. Translation: CASSPGQGGLATLSSYNEQFF.

This sequence joins TRBV27 and TRBJ1-2; 8 bases line up with TRBD1. J lost 3 bases, V lost 8 bases, and 8 bases had no gene match. There are 14 residues in the CDR3. Per the germline V gene, CDR1 is MNHEY and CDR2 is SMNVEV (reference sequence). CDR3 in DNA: TGTGCCAGCTCCTCAGGGGGCGCGGACTATGGCTACACCTTC. This translates into CASSSGGADYGYTF.

The chain carries TRBV10-3 and TRBJ1-1, with D tentatively TRBD1 (5 bases). Germline-derived CDR1 and CDR2 are ENHRY and SYGVKD. This CDR3 region has 12 residues. V lost 4 bases to trimming and J lost 5 bases, with 8 bases between them. The CDR3 region has the DNA TGTGCCATCAGTGGTGGGGGGACTGAAGCTTTCTTT. This sequence encodes CAISGGGTEAFF.

The chain links TRBV7-6 to TRBJ2-2; TRBD2 matches 9 bases. CDR1 SGHVS and CDR2 FNYEAQ come from the germline V gene. The CDR3 runs to 18 residues. After removal of 4 bases from V and 7 bases from J, the junction contained 16 bases not matched to a gene. In DNA, the CDR3 is TGTGCCAGCAGCTACGTGGTTAATAGCGGGAGCCGGAACGGGGAGCTGTTTTTT. Amino acids: CASSYVVNSGSRNGELFF. Based on the CDR3 plus reference TRBV7-6 and TRBJ2-2, the full variable domain is GAGVSQSPRYKVTKRGQDVALRCDPISGHVSLYWYRQALGQGPEFLTYFNYEAQQDKSGLPNDRFSAERPEGSISTLTIQRTEQRDSAMYRCASSYVVNSGSRNGELFFGEGSRLTVL.

The chain employs TRBV3-1 (or the pseudogene TRBV3-2) and TRBJ2-7; 7 positions agree with TRBD1. Looked up from germline, CDR1 is LGHDT and CDR2 is YNNKEL (reference sequence). The length of the CDR3 is 14 residues. V shed 4 bases and J 0 bases; nucleotides not matched to a gene: 3. The CDR3 protein is CASSRQGDSYEQYF. As DNA, the CDR3 is TGTGCCAGCAGCCGTCAGGGGGACTCCTACGAGCAGTACTTC.